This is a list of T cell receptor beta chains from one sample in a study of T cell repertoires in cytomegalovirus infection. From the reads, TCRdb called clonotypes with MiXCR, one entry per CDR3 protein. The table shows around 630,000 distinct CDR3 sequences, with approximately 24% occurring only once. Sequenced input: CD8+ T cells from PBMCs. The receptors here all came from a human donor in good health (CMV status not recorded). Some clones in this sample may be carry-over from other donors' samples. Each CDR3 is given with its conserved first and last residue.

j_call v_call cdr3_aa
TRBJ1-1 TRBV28 CASSRPGGVAFF
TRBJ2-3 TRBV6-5 CASNPPPVGTQYF
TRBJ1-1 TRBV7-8 CASSLLDRDSTEAFF
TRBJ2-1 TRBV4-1 CASSQVGQPANEQFF
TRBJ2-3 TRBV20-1 CSARASGGTSTDTQYF
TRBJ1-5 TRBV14 CASSQGGLNQPQHF
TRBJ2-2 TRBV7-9 CASSFRDSNTGELFF
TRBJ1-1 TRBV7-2 CASGEGINTEAFF
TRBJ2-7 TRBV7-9 CASSLPAEGEQYF
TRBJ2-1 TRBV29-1 CSVEDPGTPYNEQFF
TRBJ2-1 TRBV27 CASSLPGQGNEQFF
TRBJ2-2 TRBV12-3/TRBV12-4 CASSFRRFYTGELFF
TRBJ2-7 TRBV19 CASSIALDRWINEQYF
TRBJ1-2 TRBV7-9 CASGQGAYGYTF
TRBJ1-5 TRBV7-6 CASSFGDREIPQHF
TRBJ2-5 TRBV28 CASSWTSDLQETQYF
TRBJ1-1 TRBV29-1 CSVWENTEAFF
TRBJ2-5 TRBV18 CASSPPGPVLETQYF
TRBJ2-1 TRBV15 CATSRGLFDLSSYNEQFF
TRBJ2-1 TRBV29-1 CSVEDEVGFYNEQFF
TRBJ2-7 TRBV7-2 CASSLIDGSYEQYF
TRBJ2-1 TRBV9 CASRSRNEQFF
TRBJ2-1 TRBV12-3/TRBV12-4 CASSLQGNKQFF
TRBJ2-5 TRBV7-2 CASSLAPQETQYF
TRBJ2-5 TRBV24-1 CATRDLVRQVIQETQYF
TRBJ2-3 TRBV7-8 CASSSGPGFADTQYF